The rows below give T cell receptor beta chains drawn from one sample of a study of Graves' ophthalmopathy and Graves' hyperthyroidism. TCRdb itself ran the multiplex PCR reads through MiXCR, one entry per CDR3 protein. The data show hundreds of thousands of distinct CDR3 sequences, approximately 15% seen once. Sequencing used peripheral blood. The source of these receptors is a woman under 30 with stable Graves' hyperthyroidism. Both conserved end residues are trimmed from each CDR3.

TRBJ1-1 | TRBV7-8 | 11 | ASFFSPQTEAF
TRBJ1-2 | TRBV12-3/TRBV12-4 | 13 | ASTLTGRANYGYT
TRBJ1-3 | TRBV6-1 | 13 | ASRPPGASGNTIY
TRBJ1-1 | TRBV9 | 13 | ASSVAPGGSTEAF
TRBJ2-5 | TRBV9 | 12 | ASSVWWNQETQY
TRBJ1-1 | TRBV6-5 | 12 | ASSYVGGNTEAF
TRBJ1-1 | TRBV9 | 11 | ASSVTMNTEAF
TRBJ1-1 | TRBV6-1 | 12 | ASSDRTGKIEAF
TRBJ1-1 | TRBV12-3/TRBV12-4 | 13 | ASSPAGGRHTEAF
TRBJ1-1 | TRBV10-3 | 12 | AINPGLTNTEAF
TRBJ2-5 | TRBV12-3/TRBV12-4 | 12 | ASSGTGGKETQY
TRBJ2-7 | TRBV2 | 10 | ASSVGSYEQY
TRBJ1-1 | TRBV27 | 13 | ASSSQLQGNTEAF
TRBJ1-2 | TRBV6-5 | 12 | ASSGGTGVDGYT
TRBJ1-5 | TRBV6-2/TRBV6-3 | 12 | ASSYRNSNQPQH
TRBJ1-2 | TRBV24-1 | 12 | ATSPRWGDYGYT
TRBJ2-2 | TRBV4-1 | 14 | ASSRRQGAGTGELF
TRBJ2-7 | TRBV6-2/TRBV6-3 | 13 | ASSYSMDRAYEQY
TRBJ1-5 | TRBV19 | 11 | ASSRREHQPQH
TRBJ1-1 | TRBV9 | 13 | ASSVGDTMNTEAF
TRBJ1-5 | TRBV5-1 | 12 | ASSLEGSNQPQH
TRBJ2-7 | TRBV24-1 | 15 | ATSDRGRDSITYEQY
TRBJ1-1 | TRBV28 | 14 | ASSSVKGALNTEAF
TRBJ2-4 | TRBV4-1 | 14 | ASSQERQGHKNIQY
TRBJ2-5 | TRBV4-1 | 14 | ASSQDGRGGGETQY
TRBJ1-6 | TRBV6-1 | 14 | ASTLNRETDNSPLH
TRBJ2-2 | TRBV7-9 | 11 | ASSALATGELF
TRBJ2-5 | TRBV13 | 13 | ASSLIQGETGTQY
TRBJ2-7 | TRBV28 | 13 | ASSRPTGGRYEQY
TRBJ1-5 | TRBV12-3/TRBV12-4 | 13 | ASSFTGSNNQPQH
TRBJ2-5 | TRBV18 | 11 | ASSRSIQETQY
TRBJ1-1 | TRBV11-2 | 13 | ASSSIRDRYTEAF
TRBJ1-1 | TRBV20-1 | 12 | SAREGTANTEAF
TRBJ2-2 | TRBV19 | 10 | ATERGTGELF
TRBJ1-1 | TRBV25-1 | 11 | ASSGTGGKSAF
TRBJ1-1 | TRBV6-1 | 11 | ASSETGNPEAF
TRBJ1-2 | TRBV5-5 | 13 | ASSLSAGTNYGYT
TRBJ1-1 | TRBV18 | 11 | ASSPGLETEAF
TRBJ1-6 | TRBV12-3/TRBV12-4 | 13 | ASSLRQGSNSPLH
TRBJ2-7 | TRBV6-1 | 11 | ASKRAVSYEQY
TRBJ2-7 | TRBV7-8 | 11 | ASSQRSLGEQY
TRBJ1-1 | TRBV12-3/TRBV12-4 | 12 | ASSNRGLGTEAF
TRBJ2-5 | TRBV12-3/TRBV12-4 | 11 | ASRTGGDRTQY
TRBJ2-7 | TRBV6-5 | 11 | ASSYSGGLEQY
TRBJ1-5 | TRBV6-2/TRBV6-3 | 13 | VSSYRPGELQPQH
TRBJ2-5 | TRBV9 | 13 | ASSVSRGLSESQY
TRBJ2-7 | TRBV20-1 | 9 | SADTGGEQY
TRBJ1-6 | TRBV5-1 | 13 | ASSWNPGTNSPLH
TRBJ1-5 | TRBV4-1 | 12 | ASSQAGQAQPQH
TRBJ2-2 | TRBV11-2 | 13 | ASSLKQGATGELF
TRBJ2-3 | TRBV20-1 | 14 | SARDGERGSTDTQY